This TCR beta chain was observed in a study of shared clonotypes between healthy human individuals. Study as a whole: Samples came from two female and a few male donors aged 18 to 49. Findings and limits, study-wide: The generation probabilities recorded for non-shared clonotypes fell below those of clonotypes shared by all four donors.

Comment on this clone: Its antigen is not known.

The V end lost 4 bases, the J end lost 0 bases, and 13 bases lay between the germline ends. Per the germline V gene, CDR1 is KGHSH and CDR2 is LQKENI. There are 16 residues in the CDR3. The study ran the assay at deep level. Generated by immunoSEQ multiplex PCR, the TCRdb table keeps only in-frame clones and is missing some. The table lists about 660,000 clones, less than 85% of them singletons. The investigators split CD4+ cells into a CD45RA+ naive subset and a CD45RA-negative memory subset. The origin of this receptor is a woman aged 25-40 years in good health. Sequencing was done on a sample of memory CD4+ T cells sorted from blood. Subset meaning: CD45RA-negative fraction. V usage is TRBV18 and J usage is TRBJ1-3, with no clear D. CDR3 loop: CASSLNTQDSGNTIYF. CDR3 bases: TGTGCCAGCTCACTGAATACTCAGGACTCTGGAAACACCATATATTTT.